This passage covers 31 T cell receptor beta chains from one sample sequenced in a study of T cells in narcolepsy. Sequencing was performed with immunoSEQ multiplex PCR; in TCRdb, only in-frame clones are kept and a portion is missing. The sample lists under 40,000 clones; 75% to 90% were seen once. Source material: memory (CD45RA-) CD4+ T cells from blood. The receptors here all came from a human donor in good health.

The V call is TRBV7-9, the J call TRBJ1-6, with 10 bases aligning to TRBD1. Germline CDR1 is SEHNR and CDR2 is FQNEAQ (reference sequence). V shed 5 bases and J 10 bases; nucleotides not matched to a gene: 8. The CDR3 is 15 amino acids. The CDR3 protein is CASSRTGTGVSPLHF. CDR3 sequence (DNA): TGTGCCAGCAGCAGGACCGGGACAGGGGTCTCACCCCTCCACTTT.

The chain joins TRBV19 to TRBJ1-5; 7 bases are shared with TRBD1. The CDR3 extends over 15 amino acids. Trimming at V came to 7 bases and at J to 6 bases, leaving 12 bases not matched to a gene. Per the germline V gene, CDR1 is LNHDA and CDR2 is SQIVND (reference sequence). CDR3 sequence: CASTPLQGGLQPQHF. Written as DNA, the CDR3 is TGTGCCAGTACTCCACTCCAGGGGGGCCTTCAGCCCCAGCATTTT.

V usage is TRBV5-4 and J usage is TRBJ2-2, with 10 nucleotides matching TRBD2. CDR1 SGHNT and CDR2 YYREEE come from the germline V gene (reference sequence). J gave up 5 bases and V 6 bases, and 10 bases lay outside the gene matches. CDR3 length: 16 residues. The CDR3: CASTPSGGAVTGELFF. DNA of the CDR3: TGTGCCAGCACCCCCAGCGGGGGGGCCGTTACCGGGGAGCTGTTTTTT.

DNA of the CDR3: TGTGCTAGTGGTTTGGGGTCCTCTCCGGTGCAGTTCTTC. It yields the protein CASGLGSSPVQFF. The rearrangement links TRBV12-5 to TRBJ2-1; D unclear. CDR1 and CDR2 from the germline V gene are LGHNT and FRNRAP. The CDR3 runs to 13 residues. Trimming left V 1 base short and J 12 bases short, with 13 bases between. Based on the CDR3 plus reference TRBV12-5 and TRBJ2-1, the full variable domain is DARVTQTPRHKVTEMGQEVTMRCQPILGHNTVFWYRQTMMQGLELLAYFRNRAPLDDSGMPKDRFSAEMPDATLATLKIQPSEPRDSAVYFCASGLGSSPVQFFGPGTRLTVL.

The chain joins TRBV7-9 to TRBJ2-1, with 9 bases aligning to TRBD2. The ends lost 4 bases at V and 0 bases at J; junction bases unmatched: 4. This CDR3 region has 16 residues. CDR1 SEHNR and CDR2 FQNEAQ come from the germline V gene (reference sequence). In nucleotides, the CDR3 is TGTGCCAGCAGCTCGCCGGGACTAGCCTCCTACAATGAGCAGTTCTTC. It encodes CASSSPGLASYNEQFF. The variable domain in full, with the rest retrieved from reference TRBV7-9 and TRBJ2-1, is DTGVSQNPRHKITKRGQNVTFRCDPISEHNRLYWYRQTLGQGPEFLTYFQNEAQLEKSRLLSDRFSAERPKGSFSTLEIQRTEQGDSAMYLCASSSPGLASYNEQFFGPGTRLTVL.

The J gene is TRBJ2-1, the V gene TRBV2; TRBD2 aligns across 9 bases. The V gene end was trimmed by 8 bases and the J gene end by 6 bases; junction bases not matched to a gene: 8. The germline CDR1 and CDR2 sequences are SNHLY and FYNNEI. There are 14 residues in the CDR3. In DNA form, the CDR3 reads TGTGCCAGCGGGCGGGGGGGCTTTGGCAATGAGCAGTTCTTC. This codes for CASGRGGFGNEQFF.

This clone appeared once. This sequence joins TRBV4-3 and TRBJ1-2; D remains ambiguous. This CDR3 is built from 15 residues. V lost 0 bases and J 5 bases, leaving 13 bases between the germline ends. CDR1 and CDR2 (germline): LGHNA, YSLEER. The CDR3 sequence is CASSQEPGPLYGYTF. As DNA, the CDR3 is TGCGCCAGCAGCCAAGAACCAGGCCCCCTTTATGGCTACACCTTC.

V gene TRBV5-6 combines with J gene TRBJ1-6; 10 nucleotides match TRBD1. This CDR3 is 15 amino acids long. Germline V gene sequence: CDR1 SGHDT, CDR2 YYEEEE. V was clipped by 2 bases and J by 7 bases; unmatched bases: 3. The CDR3 DNA reads TGTGCCAGCAGCTTAGGGACAGGGGTCAATTCACCCCTCCACTTT. Its translation is CASSLGTGVNSPLHF.

This chain joins TRBV28 and TRBJ2-1; TRBD1 might be the D (6 bases). Trimming took off 4 bases at V and 0 bases at J, with 10 bases between the two ends. Germline V lookup: CDR1 MDHEN, CDR2 SYDVKM. The CDR3 extends over 15 amino acids. The CDR3 reads CASSSWTDSYNEQFF. CDR3 in DNA: TGTGCCAGCAGTTCATGGACAGACTCCTACAATGAGCAGTTCTTC.

As to this clone: One end of the junction varies from germline; a read error may be responsible. The rearrangement joins TRBV28 to TRBJ2-5; TRBD2 aligns across 7 bases. This CDR3 spans 13 amino acids. Germline V lookup: CDR1 MDHEN, CDR2 SYDVKM. CDR3 sequence: CASSFPRGTAPDF. As DNA, the CDR3 is TGTGCCAGCAGTTTCCCGCGGGGGACGGCCCCGGACTTC.

This chain joins TRBV7-2 and TRBJ1-5; perhaps TRBD1 as D (5 bases). The V end lost 1 base, the J end lost 7 bases, and 11 bases lay between the germline ends. Per germline, CDR1 SGHTA and CDR2 FQGNSA. The CDR3 extends over 14 amino acids. The CDR3 sequence: CASSLGRATQPQHF. CDR3 nucleotides: TGTGCCAGCAGCTTAGGCAGGGCAACCCAGCCCCAGCATTTT.

To note about this clone: Other DNA sequences from this sample encode an identical CDR3 as well. The rearrangement joins TRBV12-5 to TRBJ1-1, with D possibly matching TRBD1 (5 bases). The CDR3 is 13 residues long. Trimming stripped 0 bases from V and 6 bases from J, with 8 bases between. Germline V lookup: CDR1 LGHNT, CDR2 FRNRAP. DNA for the CDR3: TGTGCTAGTGGTTTGGTAAGGGGACCTGAAGCTTTCTTT. Translation: CASGLVRGPEAFF.

The V gene is TRBV7-9, the J gene TRBJ1-5, with D tentatively TRBD1 (5 bases). The V end was cut by 5 bases, the J end by 6 bases, with 11 bases between. Germline V gene data show CDR1 as SEHNR and CDR2 as FQNEAQ (reference sequence). The CDR3 sequence is 13 residues long. As DNA, the CDR3 is TGTGCCAGCAGCCTCGGGGGGGTTCAGCCCCAGCATTTT. Translating it yields CASSLGGVQPQHF.

The chain recombines TRBV15 with TRBJ1-1; possibly TRBD1 for D (5 bases). The CDR3 is made up of 15 amino acids. Germline-derived CDR1 and CDR2 are LNHNV and YYDKDF (reference sequence). V was cut by 0 bases and J by 0 bases, with 8 bases left in between. CDR3 coding DNA: TGTGCCACCAGCAGAGAGAGGGGACTGAACACTGAAGCTTTCTTT. Amino acids: CATSRERGLNTEAFF.

The gene calls are TRBV6-5 and TRBJ1-4; D gene unclear. Trimming removed 2 bases from V and 3 bases from J, with 4 bases in between. There are 13 residues in the CDR3. Germline V gene lookup returns CDR1 MNHEY and CDR2 SVGAGI. The CDR3: CASSYVSNEKLFF. The CDR3 nucleotides are TGTGCCAGCAGTTACGTGTCTAATGAAAAACTGTTTTTT.

The V and J genes are TRBV5-1 and TRBJ1-6; D call uncertain. The CDR3 is 14 residues long. From germline, CDR1 is SGHRS and CDR2 YFSETQ. The ends were cut back, 0 bases at V and 7 bases at J, with 8 bases in the middle. CDR3 DNA sequence: TGCGCCAGCAGCTTGGCCGTAGAGAATTCACCCCTCCACTTT. The encoded protein is CASSLAVENSPLHF. The whole variable domain, remainder taken from reference TRBV5-1 and TRBJ1-6, is KAGVTQTPRYLIKTRGQQVTLSCSPISGHRSVSWYQQTPGQGLQFLFEYFSETQRNKGNFPGRFSGRQFSNSRSEMNVSTLELGDSALYLCASSLAVENSPLHFGNGTRLTVT.

The chain links TRBV2 to TRBJ2-7; no definite D call. The V and J ends lost 1 base and 3 bases respectively, with 4 bases between them. This CDR3 spans 12 amino acids. From germline, CDR1 is SNHLY and CDR2 FYNNEI. In DNA form, the CDR3 reads TGTGCCAGCAGTGAAGGGGACTACGAGCAGTACGTC. Translating it yields CASSEGDYEQYV.

V is TRBV28 and J is TRBJ1-5; D is unclear. Germline values: CDR1 MDHEN, CDR2 SYDVKM. The CDR3 runs 12 residues. The ends were cut back, 0 bases at V and 7 bases at J, with 4 bases in the middle. The CDR3 loop reads CASSLWGQPQHF. The CDR3 nucleotides read TGTGCCAGCAGTTTATGGGGACAGCCCCAGCATTTT.

The chain employs TRBV19 and TRBJ2-1, with 10 positions matching TRBD1. Trimming cost V 6 bases and J 6 bases; bases outside gene matches: 8. Germline V lookup: CDR1 LNHDA, CDR2 SQIVND (reference sequence). The CDR3 is 15 residues long. The CDR3 DNA follows: TGTGCCAGTAGAATGACAGGGGGCAGTGTCAATGAGCAGTTCTTC. It encodes CASRMTGGSVNEQFF.

This chain connects TRBV19 to TRBJ2-4, with a possible D match to TRBD2 (7 bases). Germline V lookup: CDR1 LNHDA, CDR2 SQIVND (reference sequence). CDR3 length: 16 residues. V was pared by 3 bases and J by 0 bases, with 12 bases between. The CDR3 spells CASSIAGGRAKNIQYF. As DNA, the CDR3 is TGTGCCAGTAGTATCGCCGGGGGGCGAGCCAAAAACATTCAGTACTTC.

The J gene is TRBJ1-2, the V gene TRBV4-2; 9 positions agree with TRBD1. The CDR3 runs 18 residues. V lost 5 bases to trimming and J lost 4 bases; unmatched junction nucleotides: 17. The germline V gene has CDR1 LGHNA and CDR2 YNFKEQ. CDR3 in amino acids: CASSLQIPTQGAGYGYTF. The CDR3 nucleotides are TGTGCCAGCAGCTTACAAATCCCGACACAGGGGGCCGGCTATGGCTACACCTTC.

The chain has TRBV7-9 and TRBJ2-3, with TRBD2 identical over 10 bases. Looked up from germline, CDR1 is SEHNR and CDR2 is FQNEAQ (reference sequence). V lost 1 base and J lost 4; bases outside the gene matches: 5. The CDR3 length is 16 residues. The CDR3 sequence: CASSLVLAGVADTQYF. The CDR3 DNA reads as TGTGCCAGCAGCTTAGTTCTAGCGGGGGTAGCAGATACGCAGTATTTT. Based on the CDR3 plus reference TRBV7-9 and TRBJ2-3, the full variable domain is DTGVSQNPRHKITKRGQNVTFRCDPISEHNRLYWYRQTLGQGPEFLTYFQNEAQLEKSRLLSDRFSAERPKGSFSTLEIQRTEQGDSAMYLCASSLVLAGVADTQYFGPGTRLTVL.

The CDR3 DNA follows: TGTGCCAGCAGTGGACAGGGGATAGCTAACTATGGCTACACCTTC. This gives the protein CASSGQGIANYGYTF. The chain combines TRBV2 with TRBJ1-2, with 8 bases identical to TRBD1. Germline CDR1 and CDR2: SNHLY and FYNNEI. This CDR3 spans 15 amino acids. Trimming at V came to 4 bases and at J to 0 bases, leaving 4 bases not matched to a gene.

V is TRBV10-1 and J is TRBJ2-3, with D tentatively TRBD1 (5 bases). CDR1 is WNHNN and CDR2 is SYGVQD in the germline V gene (reference sequence). V lost 0 bases, J lost 2 bases, and 6 bases lay in between. This CDR3 comprises 14 residues. CDR3 region: CASSESGHTDTQYF. CDR3 sequence (DNA): TGCGCCAGCAGTGAGTCGGGGCACACAGATACGCAGTATTTT.

CDR3 sequence (DNA): TGTGCCAGCAGAGAAGCTAACTATGGCTACACCTTC. This translates into CASREANYGYTF. V and J are TRBV6-5 and TRBJ1-2; no definite D call. The V end lost 6 bases, the J end lost 0 bases, and 5 bases lay between the germline ends. This CDR3 is built from 12 residues. In germline, CDR1 is MNHEY, CDR2 SVGAGI.

The chain combines TRBV6-5 with TRBJ1-1; maybe TRBD1 (5 bases). The CDR3 has 14 residues. V lost 7 bases, J lost 4 bases, and 16 bases lay in between. CDR1 and CDR2 from the germline V gene are MNHEY and SVGAGI. This CDR3 reads CASIVNSGGTEAFF. The CDR3 DNA is TGTGCCAGCATTGTTAACTCCGGGGGCACTGAAGCTTTCTTT.

The chain employs TRBV2 and TRBJ1-5; tentatively, D is TRBD1 (6 bases). In germline, CDR1 is SNHLY, CDR2 FYNNEI. This CDR3 comprises 14 residues. Between the trimmed V and J ends, which lost 6 bases and 5 bases, there was a span of 14 bases. The CDR3 reads CASRQDSVDQPQHF. The CDR3 DNA reads as TGTGCCAGCAGACAGGACAGCGTCGATCAGCCCCAGCATTTT.

A few counts support this clone. V and J are TRBV11-3 and TRBJ2-4, with unresolved D. This CDR3 is built from 12 residues. CDR1 SGHNT and CDR2 YENEEA come from the germline V gene. Trimming removed 0 bases from V and 12 bases from J, with 9 bases in between. The DNA of the CDR3 is TGTGCCAGCAGCTTAGACCCAGCCCATCAGTACTTC. This translates into CASSLDPAHQYF.

The chain uses TRBV18 and TRBJ2-2; possibly TRBD2 for D (5 bases). Trimming left V 6 bases short and J 0 bases short, with 17 bases between. This CDR3 has 17 residues. Germline assignment: CDR1 KGHSH and CDR2 LQKENI. CDR3 bases: TGTGCCAGCTCTCACCTTGGACTCCTCGCGAACACCGGGGAGCTGTTTTTT. Translating gives CASSHLGLLANTGELFF.

V usage is TRBV10-3 and J usage is TRBJ2-3; no reliable D call. The CDR3 is 12 amino acids. The germline V gene has CDR1 ENHRY and CDR2 SYGVKD. V lost 4 bases and J lost 4, with 6 bases in between. The CDR3 is CAISVQSDTQYF. As DNA, the CDR3 is TGTGCCATCAGTGTCCAGTCAGATACGCAGTATTTT.

The chain has TRBV2 and TRBJ2-1; D perhaps matches TRBD2 (6 bases). The CDR3 totals 13 residues. V lost 4 bases and J lost 6, with 10 bases in between. The germline V gene has CDR1 SNHLY and CDR2 FYNNEI. In DNA form, the CDR3 reads TGTGCCAGCAGTGGGGTGGAGGGCAATGAGCAGTTCTTC. Translation: CASSGVEGNEQFF. Looking up the rest from reference TRBV2 and TRBJ2-1 gives the full variable domain: EPEVTQTPSHQVTQMGQEVILRCVPISNHLYFYWYRQILGQKVEFLVSFYNNEISEKSEIFDDQFSVERPDGSNFTLKIRSTKLEDSAMYFCASSGVEGNEQFFGPGTRLTVL.